These 5 T cell receptor beta chains were sequenced from one sample in a study of cytomegalovirus exposure and HLA in healthy donors. Researchers ran the PCR with 60 Vbeta and 13 Jbeta primers. TCRdb's copy holds only in-frame clones and misses some; the assay was immunoSEQ multiplex PCR. The repertoire holds some 100,000 clones, with over 65% as singletons. Sequencing was performed on PBMCs. Receptor source: a woman in her 40s in good health and CMV-seropositive.

This chain uses TRBV5-6 with TRBJ2-1, with TRBD2 matching 10 bases. With V trimmed by 4 bases and J by 6 bases, 7 bases remained unmatched. This CDR3 region has 15 residues. Germline lookup yields CDR1 SGHDT and CDR2 YYEEEE. CDR3 coding DNA: TGTGCCAGCAGCACCCTAGCGGGAGTTAGCAATGAGCAGTTCTTC. This sequence encodes CASSTLAGVSNEQFF.

The chain combines TRBV15 with TRBJ2-7; D is unclear. V lost 0 bases and J 4 bases, leaving 7 bases between the germline ends. Germline lookup yields CDR1 LNHNV and CDR2 YYDKDF (reference sequence). The CDR3 is 13 residues long. The CDR3 sequence: CATSREANYEQYF. CDR3 bases: TGTGCCACCAGCAGAGAAGCCAATTACGAGCAGTACTTC.

The V call is TRBV14, the J call TRBJ2-1; a weak D match, TRBD2 (5 bases). This CDR3 has 14 residues. Per the germline V gene, CDR1 is SGHDN and CDR2 is FVKESK. Trimming left V 3 bases short and J 4 bases short, with 10 bases between. The CDR3 reads CASSQRAHYNEQFF. The CDR3 DNA reads as TGTGCCAGCAGCCAGCGGGCTCATTACAATGAGCAGTTCTTC. Complete variable domain (other parts from reference TRBV14 and TRBJ2-1): EAGVTQFPSHSVIEKGQTVTLRCDPISGHDNLYWYRRVMGKEIKFLLHFVKESKQDESGMPNNRFLAERTGGTYSTLKVQPAELEDSGVYFCASSQRAHYNEQFFGPGTRLTVL.

V gene TRBV7-2 combines with J gene TRBJ2-1; 7 bases map to TRBD2. The CDR3 sequence is 12 residues long. Germline V CDR1 and CDR2: SGHTA, FQGNSA. Trimming cost V 5 bases and J 9 bases; bases outside gene matches: 4. The CDR3: CASSQTSPEQFF. CDR3 nucleotides: TGTGCCAGCAGCCAGACTAGCCCTGAGCAGTTCTTC.

The genes are TRBV29-1 and TRBJ1-6, with 9 bases lining up with TRBD1. The CDR3 sequence is 15 residues long. V shed 6 bases, J shed 7 bases, and the junction held 10 bases outside the gene matches. Looked up from germline, CDR1 is SQVTM and CDR2 is ANQGSEA. The CDR3 DNA sequence: TGCAGCGTGACGACCGGGACAGGGAGGAATTCACCCCTCCACTTT. Amino acids: CSVTTGTGRNSPLHF.